These 25 T cell receptor beta chains were sequenced from one sample in a study of T cell responses to AZD1222 COVID-19 vaccine. Generated by immunoSEQ multiplex PCR, the TCRdb table keeps only in-frame clones and is missing some. This sample has 120,000 or so clones; just under 95% occur once, and the top ten carry 7.8%. The specimen comprised peripheral blood, sampled on day 0 of AZD1222 vaccination. The receptors were sampled from an adult in good health.

The chain employs TRBV19 and TRBJ1-2; D not resolved. The ends were cut back, 1 base at V and 3 bases at J, with 9 bases in the middle. CDR1 and CDR2 from the germline V gene are LNHDA and SQIVND (reference sequence). CDR3 size: 14 residues. The DNA for the CDR3 is TGTGCCAGTAGTATAGGGGGTACAGACTATGGCTACACCTTC. Its protein is CASSIGGTDYGYTF.

This chain connects TRBV18 to TRBJ1-1; D may be TRBD1 (5 bases). V was trimmed by 3 bases and J by 7 bases, leaving 12 bases between them. There are 13 residues in the CDR3. Germline lookup yields CDR1 KGHSH and CDR2 LQKENI. The CDR3 region is CASSPGLYGEAFF. The CDR3 DNA is TGTGCCAGCTCACCGGGACTCTATGGTGAAGCTTTCTTT.

The V gene is TRBV5-4, the J gene TRBJ1-1; D is uncertain. Germline loops: CDR1 SGHNT, CDR2 YYREEE (reference sequence). CDR3 size: 13 residues. The ends were cut back, 4 bases at V and 6 bases at J, with 13 bases in the middle. The CDR3 reads CASSPYGRAEAFF. CDR3 sequence (DNA): TGTGCCAGCAGCCCCTACGGTAGGGCTGAAGCTTTCTTT.

The chain couples TRBV19 to TRBJ2-3; 8 nucleotides line up with TRBD1. The trim removed 0 bases at V and 0 bases at J, leaving 2 bases unmatched. The CDR3 extends over 16 amino acids. CDR1 and CDR2 (germline): LNHDA, SQIVND (reference sequence). The CDR3 DNA reads as TGTGCCAGTAGTATAGACAGGACAGGGAGCACAGATACGCAGTATTTT. This gives the protein CASSIDRTGSTDTQYF.

The V call is TRBV28, the J call TRBJ1-6; 7 bases line up with TRBD1. This CDR3 comprises 13 residues. Germline-derived CDR1 and CDR2 are MDHEN and SYDVKM. V gave up 8 bases and J gave up 5 bases; unmatched junction bases: 3. CDR3 loop: CASLQGNNSPLHF. CDR3 sequence (DNA): TGTGCCAGCTTACAGGGGAATAATTCACCCCTCCACTTT.

Of note for this clone: Distinct nucleotide sequences in the sample also encode this CDR3. DNA for the CDR3: TGTGCCAGCAGCCCCGGAACAGCCGATAGCAATCAGCCCCAGCATTTT. Translating gives CASSPGTADSNQPQHF. This chain uses TRBV4-2 with TRBJ1-5; D remains ambiguous. This CDR3 comprises 16 residues. V was clipped by 4 bases and J by 0 bases, with 13 bases between them. In germline, CDR1 is LGHNA, CDR2 YNFKEQ.

The chain carries TRBV7-2 and TRBJ2-2; 7 nucleotides line up with TRBD2. Germline trimming cut 2 bases from V and 1 base from J; bases unmatched to any gene: 4. CDR1 is SGHTA and CDR2 is FQGNSA in the germline V gene. This CDR3 region has 16 residues. CDR3 sequence reads: CASSLREAGNTGELFF. In DNA, the CDR3 is TGTGCCAGCAGCTTACGGGAGGCAGGGAACACCGGGGAGCTGTTTTTT.

This chain connects TRBV7-7 to TRBJ2-2, with TRBD2 matching over 14 bases. The CDR3 has 16 amino acids. Germline V gene lookup returns CDR1 SSHAT and CDR2 FNYEAQ (reference sequence). V was pared by 5 bases and J by 7 bases, with 6 bases of the junction left unmatched. The CDR3 protein is CASSPTSGGAGGELFF. The CDR3 DNA follows: TGTGCCAGCAGCCCGACTAGCGGGGGGGCAGGCGGGGAGCTGTTTTTT.

The chain uses TRBV10-2 and TRBJ2-7, with D hard to call. Trimming removed 3 bases at V and 0 bases at J, with 9 bases between. There are 14 residues in the CDR3. Germline CDR1 WSHSY, CDR2 SAAADI. CDR3 amino acids: CASSELQYSYEQYF. CDR3 nucleotide sequence: TGCGCCAGCAGTGAACTCCAATACTCCTACGAGCAGTACTTC.

The rearrangement uses TRBV5-1 and TRBJ2-7; D is uncertain. Between the trimmed V and J ends, which lost 6 bases and 4 bases, there was a span of 14 bases. This CDR3 contains 13 residues. Germline CDR1 SGHRS, CDR2 YFSETQ. The CDR3 here is CASKVDTDYEQYF. In DNA, the CDR3 is TGCGCCAGCAAAGTGGATACGGATTACGAGCAGTACTTC.

This chain joins TRBV5-1 and TRBJ1-1; maybe TRBD1 (5 bases). This CDR3 is 17 amino acids long. Trimming removed 0 bases at V and 5 bases at J, with 20 bases between. Germline assignment: CDR1 SGHRS and CDR2 YFSETQ. As DNA, the CDR3 is TGCGCCAGCAGCTTGGACAGGACTTTGACCCTAACGACTGAAGCTTTCTTT. Translating it yields CASSLDRTLTLTTEAFF.

V is TRBV9 and J is TRBJ2-4; D is undetermined. With 1 base removed from V and 9 bases from J, the gap between germline ends came to 14 bases. This CDR3 spans 14 amino acids. Per the germline V gene, CDR1 is SGDLS and CDR2 is YYNGEE. CDR3: CASSVSGPASIQYF. The CDR3 DNA is TGTGCCAGCAGCGTATCGGGCCCGGCAAGCATTCAGTACTTC.

A note on this clone: Other DNA sequences in this sample translate to the same CDR3. The chain couples TRBV28 to TRBJ1-2, with TRBD1 matching over 9 bases. The CDR3 runs to 14 residues. CDR1 MDHEN and CDR2 SYDVKM come from the germline V gene. The ends lost 5 bases at V and 4 bases at J; junction bases unmatched: 5. CDR3 in DNA: TGTGCCAGCAGTCCGCCGGGACAGGGCTATGGCTACACCTTC. It yields the protein CASSPPGQGYGYTF.

The CDR3 protein is CASSSTGAGNQPQHF. In DNA, the CDR3 is TGTGCCAGCAGTAGTACGGGGGCTGGCAATCAGCCCCAGCATTTT. The chain couples TRBV2 to TRBJ1-5, with D perhaps TRBD1 (6 bases). The CDR3 extends over 15 amino acids. Germline loops: CDR1 SNHLY, CDR2 FYNNEI. Trimming removed 5 bases from V and 2 bases from J, with 13 bases in between.

The chain is built from TRBV10-1 and TRBJ1-1; D possibly corresponds to TRBD1 (6 bases). The germline V gene has CDR1 WNHNN and CDR2 SYGVQD (reference sequence). The CDR3 runs 15 residues. V shed 6 bases and J shed 4 bases, with 18 bases lying between them. The DNA for the CDR3 is TGCGCCAGCAGGAGGGACTTAACAGGGACCACTGAAGCTTTCTTT. Protein product: CASRRDLTGTTEAFF.

This chain uses TRBV11-3 with TRBJ2-3, with 8 positions matching TRBD2. The CDR3 sequence is 13 residues long. Germline CDR1 is SGHNT and CDR2 is YENEEA. V dropped 3 bases and J dropped 5; count of bases not matched to a gene: 1. In DNA, the CDR3 is TGTGCCAGCAGCTTCCGGGAGGGAGATACGCAGTATTTT. It specifies CASSFREGDTQYF.

The V call is TRBV6-6, the J call TRBJ1-6; 10 positions agree with TRBD1. Germline V gives CDR1 MNHNY, CDR2 SVGAGI (reference sequence). The CDR3 has 19 amino acids. After removal of 5 bases from V and 10 bases from J, the junction contained 20 bases not matched to a gene. Here the CDR3 reads CASSPFWGQGTPRGSPLHF. As DNA, the CDR3 is TGTGCCAGCAGTCCATTCTGGGGACAGGGGACCCCAAGGGGATCACCCCTCCACTTT.

The CDR3 loop is CASSLLRNEAFF. In DNA, the CDR3 is TGTGCCAGCAGTTTATTACGGAATGAAGCTTTCTTT. This chain connects TRBV28 to TRBJ1-1, with no clear D. Germline CDR1 MDHEN, CDR2 SYDVKM. The V end lost 1 base, the J end lost 7 bases, and 7 bases lay between the germline ends. The CDR3 length is 12 residues.

The chain carries TRBV2 and TRBJ1-5; the D gene is possibly TRBD1 (6 bases). Trimming left V 6 bases short and J 1 base short, with 16 bases between. CDR1 and CDR2 from the germline V gene are SNHLY and FYNNEI. The CDR3 is 16 residues long. CDR3 protein: CASSERTGKSNQPQHF. In DNA, the CDR3 is TGTGCCAGCAGCGAGCGAACAGGGAAGAGCAATCAGCCCCAGCATTTT.

This clone was recorded once. The V and J genes are TRBV5-8 and TRBJ1-1; 8 nucleotides line up with TRBD1. V lost 1 base to trimming and J lost 10 bases; unmatched junction nucleotides: 9. CDR3 length: 14 residues. Germline V gene sequence: CDR1 SGHTS, CDR2 YDEGEE. CDR3 protein: CASSLPGTGSRAFF. CDR3 DNA: TGTGCCAGCAGCTTGCCTGGGACAGGCAGCCGAGCTTTCTTT.

This clone has more than one count but fewer than ten. The chain carries TRBV2 and TRBJ1-2; no firm D call. Trimming left V 2 bases short and J 5 bases short, with 9 bases between. CDR3 length: 13 residues. Per germline, CDR1 SNHLY and CDR2 FYNNEI. CDR3 DNA sequence: TGTGCCAGCAGTGAACGGCGGGAGTATGGCTACACCTTC. This sequence encodes CASSERREYGYTF. Complete variable domain (other parts from reference TRBV2 and TRBJ1-2): EPEVTQTPSHQVTQMGQEVILRCVPISNHLYFYWYRQILGQKVEFLVSFYNNEISEKSEIFDDQFSVERPDGSNFTLKIRSTKLEDSAMYFCASSERREYGYTFGSGTRLTVV.

This chain connects TRBV28 to TRBJ2-7, with 7 positions matching TRBD1. Germline trimming cut 7 bases from V and 2 bases from J; bases unmatched to any gene: 8. CDR3 size: 14 residues. Germline values: CDR1 MDHEN, CDR2 SYDVKM. The CDR3 DNA sequence: TGTGCCAGCAAAATTGGACAGGTAACCTACGAGCAGTACTTC. Amino acids: CASKIGQVTYEQYF.

This clone has just one count. The chain recombines TRBV27 with TRBJ1-6; D unclear. Germline V gene sequence: CDR1 MNHEY, CDR2 SMNVEV (reference sequence). V lost 3 bases and J 7 bases, leaving 10 bases between the germline ends. This CDR3 has 14 amino acids. CDR3 DNA: TGTGCCAGCAGTTTTGGCCCGTCGAATTCACCCCTCCACTTT. This gives the protein CASSFGPSNSPLHF.

The V gene is TRBV11-3, the J gene TRBJ1-1; D is ambiguous. Deletions cut 5 bases from V and 5 bases from J, with 12 bases between. This CDR3 spans 13 amino acids. CDR1 and CDR2 from the germline V gene are SGHNT and YENEEA. CDR3 nucleotide sequence: TGTGCCAGCAGCCGCTGGGCGGGGACTGAAGCTTTCTTT. This translates into CASSRWAGTEAFF.

This chain uses TRBV7-9 with TRBJ2-6; D gene ambiguous. Looked up from germline, CDR1 is SEHNR and CDR2 is FQNEAQ (reference sequence). The CDR3 runs 16 residues. Trimming took 4 bases from V and 0 from J, leaving 10 bases between them. CDR3 in amino acids: CASSSPSVSGANVLTF. The CDR3 bases are TGTGCCAGCAGCTCTCCGAGTGTCTCTGGGGCCAACGTCCTGACTTTC.